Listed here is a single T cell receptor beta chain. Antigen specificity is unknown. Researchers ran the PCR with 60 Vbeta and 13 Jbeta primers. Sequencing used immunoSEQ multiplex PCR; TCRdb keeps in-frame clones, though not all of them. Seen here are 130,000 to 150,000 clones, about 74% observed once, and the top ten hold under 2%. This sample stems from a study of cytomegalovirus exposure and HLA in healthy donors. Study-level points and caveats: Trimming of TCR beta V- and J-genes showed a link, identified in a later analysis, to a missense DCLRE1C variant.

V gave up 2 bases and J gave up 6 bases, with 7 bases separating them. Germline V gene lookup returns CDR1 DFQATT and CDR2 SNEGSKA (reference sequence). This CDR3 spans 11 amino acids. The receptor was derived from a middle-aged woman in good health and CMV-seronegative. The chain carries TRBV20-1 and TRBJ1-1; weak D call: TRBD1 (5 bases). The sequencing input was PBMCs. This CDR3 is CSARKGSEAFF. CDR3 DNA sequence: TGCAGTGCTAGAAAGGGGTCTGAAGCTTTCTTT.